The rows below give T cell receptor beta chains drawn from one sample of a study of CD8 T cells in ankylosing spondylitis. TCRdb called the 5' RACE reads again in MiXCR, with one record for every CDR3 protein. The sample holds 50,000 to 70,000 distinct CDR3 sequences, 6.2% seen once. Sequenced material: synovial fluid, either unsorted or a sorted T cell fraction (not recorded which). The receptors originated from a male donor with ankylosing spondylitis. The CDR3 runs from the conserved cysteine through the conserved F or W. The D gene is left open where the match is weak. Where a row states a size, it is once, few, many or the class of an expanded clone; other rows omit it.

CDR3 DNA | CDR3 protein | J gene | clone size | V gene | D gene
TGTGCCAGCAGCCAAGATATAGTCCAAACAGATACGCAGTATTTT | CASSQDIVQTDTQYF | TRBJ2-3 | few | TRBV14 | -
TGTGCCAGCAGCCGACACGGGTCCGGCAATCAGCCCCAGCATTTT | CASSRHGSGNQPQHF | TRBJ1-5 | medium-sized | TRBV7-9 | -
TGTGCCAGCAGTTTAATGGGACCTACTTCACCCCTCCACTTT | CASSLMGPTSPLHF | TRBJ1-6 | many | TRBV12-3/TRBV12-4 | -
TGTGCCAGCAGCCCTAGCGGGAGTAACTACAATGAGCAGTTCTTC | CASSPSGSNYNEQFF | TRBJ2-1 | - | TRBV7-2 | TRBD2
TGTGCCACCAGCAGAGAACGACTAGCGAGCACCGGGGAGCTGTTTTTT | CATSRERLASTGELFF | TRBJ2-2 | - | TRBV15 | TRBD2
TGTGCCAGCAGCTCAAACAGGGGAGGCGTAGATACGCAGTATTTT | CASSSNRGGVDTQYF | TRBJ2-3 | many | TRBV11-3 | -
TGCGCCAGCAGCCCGGGACTAGGGTTTGCAGAGACCCAGTACTTC | CASSPGLGFAETQYF | TRBJ2-5 | few | TRBV5-1 | TRBD2
TGTGCCAGCAGCTTATGGGATGGGGGCCCTGGGGAGCAGTACTTC | CASSLWDGGPGEQYF | TRBJ2-7 | many | TRBV7-8 | -
TGCAGCGTTGAGGGCTCTGGGGCCAACGTCCTGACTTTC | CSVEGSGANVLTF | TRBJ2-6 | many | TRBV29-1 | -
TGTGCCAGCAGTTTCTGGACGGGGAGTTCGCCCCAGCATTTT | CASSFWTGSSPQHF | TRBJ1-5 | many | TRBV28 | -
TGCGCCAGCAGCTCGGCCGATACCTACAATGAGCAGTTCTTC | CASSSADTYNEQFF | TRBJ2-1 | - | TRBV5-1 | -
TGTGCCAGCAGCCTACTCGGGGGGGCTAATGAAAAACTGTTTTTT | CASSLLGGANEKLFF | TRBJ1-4 | many | TRBV28 | -
TGTGCCAGCAGCTCACGGGCCGAAGGGGAAAAACTGTTTTTT | CASSSRAEGEKLFF | TRBJ1-4 | - | TRBV7-9 | -
TGTGCCAGCAGCTTGGCGACGGGACTTTACAATGAGCAGTTCTTC | CASSLATGLYNEQFF | TRBJ2-1 | - | TRBV7-2 | -
TGTGCCAGCAGCTTTGGACTAGCTAACAATGAGCAGTTCTTC | CASSFGLANNEQFF | TRBJ2-1 | few | TRBV7-2 | TRBD2
TGTGCCAGCAGCTTAGCGGGAGGGGGTGCACTCTACAATGAGCAGTTCTTC | CASSLAGGGALYNEQFF | TRBJ2-1 | many | TRBV7-9 | -